The entry below describes one TCR beta chain. Its antigen is currently unknown. The CDR3 is 16 amino acids. Germline trimming cut 3 bases from V and 1 base from J; bases unmatched to any gene: 6. The germline V gene has CDR1 SGHRS and CDR2 YFSETQ. The sample is drawn from a study of shared clonotypes between healthy human individuals. The study's findings and limits: On the whole, naive subsets had larger estimated richness than memory subsets had.

Sequencing used immunoSEQ multiplex PCR; TCRdb keeps in-frame clones, though not all of them. This table has 1.6 million or so clones, about 98.5% appearing once. Sequenced: naive CD4+ T cells sorted from blood. Stated subset: CD45RA+ positively selected. The chain couples TRBV5-1 to TRBJ2-2; 7 bases agree with TRBD1. The sequence was obtained from a man aged 25-45 years in good health. In DNA form, the CDR3 reads TGCGCCAGCAGCTCACAGGGGACCGGGAACACCGGGGAGCTGTTTTTT. Its protein is CASSSQGTGNTGELFF.